This T cell receptor (beta chain) was identified during a study of blood T cell repertoires in COVID-19. This CDR3 is 15 amino acids long. CDR1 is SGHNT and CDR2 is YYREEE in the germline V gene (reference sequence). The germline V and J ends were trimmed by 5 bases and 5 bases, with 17 bases remaining between them. The table came from immunoSEQ multiplex PCR; TCRdb's copy has only in-frame clones and leaves some out. This sample carries about 230,000 clones, around 86% of them seen once, and the ten largest clones take around a tenth. The receptor comes from a man aged 45 to 65 with COVID-19, enrolled during active disease. The V gene is TRBV5-4, the J gene TRBJ2-1; perhaps TRBD2 as D (6 bases). The specimen was peripheral blood. The CDR3 here is CASRRAGWEDNEQFF. The CDR3 region has the DNA TGTGCCAGCAGGCGGGCGGGATGGGAGGACAATGAGCAGTTCTTC.